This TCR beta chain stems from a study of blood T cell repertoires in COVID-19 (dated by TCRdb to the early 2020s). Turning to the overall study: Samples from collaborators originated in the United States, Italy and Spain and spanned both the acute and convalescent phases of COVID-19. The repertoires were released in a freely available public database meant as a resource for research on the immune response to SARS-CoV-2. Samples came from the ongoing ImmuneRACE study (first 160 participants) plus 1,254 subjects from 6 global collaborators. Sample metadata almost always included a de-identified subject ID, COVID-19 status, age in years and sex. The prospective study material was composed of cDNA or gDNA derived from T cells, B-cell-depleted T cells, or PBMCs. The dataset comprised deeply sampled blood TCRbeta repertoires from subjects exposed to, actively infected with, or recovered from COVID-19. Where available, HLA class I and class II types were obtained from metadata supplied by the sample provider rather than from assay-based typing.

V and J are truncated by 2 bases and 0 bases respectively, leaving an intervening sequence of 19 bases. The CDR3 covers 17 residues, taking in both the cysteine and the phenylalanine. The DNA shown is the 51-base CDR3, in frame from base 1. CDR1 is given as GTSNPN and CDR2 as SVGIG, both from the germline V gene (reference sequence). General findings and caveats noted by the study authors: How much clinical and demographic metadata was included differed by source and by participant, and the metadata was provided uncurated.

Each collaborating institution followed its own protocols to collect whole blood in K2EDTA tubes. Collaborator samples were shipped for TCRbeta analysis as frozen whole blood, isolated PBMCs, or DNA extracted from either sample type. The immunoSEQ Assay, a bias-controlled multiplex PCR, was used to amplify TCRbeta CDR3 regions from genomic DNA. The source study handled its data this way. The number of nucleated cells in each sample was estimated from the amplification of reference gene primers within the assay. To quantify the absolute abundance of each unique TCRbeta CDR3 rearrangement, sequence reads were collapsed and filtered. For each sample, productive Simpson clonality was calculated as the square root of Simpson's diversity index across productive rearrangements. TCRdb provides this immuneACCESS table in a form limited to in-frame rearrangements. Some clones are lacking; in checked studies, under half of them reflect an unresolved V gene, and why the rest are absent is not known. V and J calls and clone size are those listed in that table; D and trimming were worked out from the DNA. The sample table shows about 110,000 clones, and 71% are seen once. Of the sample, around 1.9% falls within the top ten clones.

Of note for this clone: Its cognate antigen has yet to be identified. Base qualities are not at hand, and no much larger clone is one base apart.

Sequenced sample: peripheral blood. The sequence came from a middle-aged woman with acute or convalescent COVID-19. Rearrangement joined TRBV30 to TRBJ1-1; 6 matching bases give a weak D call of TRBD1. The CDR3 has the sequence CAWSKPLGGRVNTEAFF. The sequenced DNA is TGTGCCTGGAGTAAACCTTTGGGGGGGCGTGTGAACACTGAAGCTTTCTTT.